The 4 T cell receptor beta chains in this list originate from one sample, sequenced in a study of blood T cells in healthy people across ages. Primers used in a second PCR of about 7 to 12 cycles were a sample-barcoded 5' primer and a J-beta primer mix. TCRdb passed the 5' RACE reads through MiXCR, listing each CDR3 protein once. The table records about 560,000 distinct CDR3 sequences, about 28% of them present only once. This sample was shared with a second study, whose subject was T cells of mothers and their children.

The specimen sequenced was blood. These receptor sequences come from a boy younger than 10 in good health.

The rearrangement joins TRBV7-2 to TRBJ2-1, with 11 bases identical to TRBD2. CDR3 length equals 14 residues. The trim removed 6 bases at V and 7 bases at J, leaving 5 bases unmatched. CDR1 SGHTA and CDR2 FQGNSA come from the germline V gene. Here the CDR3 reads CASRIAGGPNEQFF. CDR3 sequence (DNA): TGTGCCAGCAGAATAGCGGGAGGGCCTAATGAGCAGTTCTTC.

The V and J genes are TRBV12-3 or TRBV12-4 and TRBJ1-1; 8 bases match TRBD1. After removal of 3 bases from V and 7 bases from J, the junction contained 10 bases not matched to a gene. The length of the CDR3 is 15 residues. The CDR3 spells CASSFGRTGLGEAFF. The DNA for the CDR3 is TGTGCCAGCAGTTTTGGAAGGACAGGGTTAGGTGAAGCTTTCTTT.

The chain recombines TRBV9 with TRBJ2-7; 9 bases match TRBD2. This CDR3 has 15 residues. Unmatched junction bases numbered 7, after V lost 1 base and J lost 5 bases. CDR1 is SGDLS and CDR2 is YYNGEE in the germline V gene. CDR3: CASSVRAGGLDEQYF. The CDR3 bases are TGTGCCAGCAGCGTAAGGGCGGGGGGGCTCGACGAGCAGTACTTC.

This clonotype was found a few times. The chain recombines TRBV5-5 with TRBJ2-7; tentative D call: TRBD1 (5 bases). Trimming left V 0 bases short and J 1 base short, with 11 bases between. This CDR3 comprises 15 residues. The germline CDR1 and CDR2 sequences are SGHKS and YYEKEE (reference sequence). The CDR3 DNA reads as TGTGCCAGCAGCTTGGCCCCGCGACAGTCCTACGAGCAGTACTTC. It codes for CASSLAPRQSYEQYF.